The clone carrying this T cell receptor (beta chain) came up a few times. As yet, its antigen is unknown. This sample is part of a study of post-analysis software for immune sequencing data. Study-wide points: TRBV5-6, TRBV5-1 and TRBV20-1 were among four or five TRBV segments more frequent in patients than controls. The study found significantly lower normalized Chao1 diversity in multiple sclerosis patients than in controls.

CDR1 is SGHAT and CDR2 is FQNNGV in the germline V gene. J was trimmed by 1 base and V by 6 bases; bases with no gene match: 10. This CDR3 spans 16 amino acids. Included in the TCR beta cDNA libraries were unique molecular identifiers. Input populations of about 0.85 to 11 million T cells gave rise to 500,000 or so cDNA molecules. TCRdb re-called the PCR reads with MiXCR, one entry per CDR3 protein. Seen here are hundreds of thousands of distinct CDR3 sequences, 30% observed once, and the top ten hold under 0.7%. The receptor comes from a girl aged 5 to 17 with multiple sclerosis. V usage is TRBV11-2 and J usage is TRBJ2-3, with 7 bases matching TRBD2. The sample comprised blood. Here the CDR3 reads CASRERRAGGTDTQYF. The CDR3, as DNA: TGTGCCAGCAGGGAGAGAAGGGCGGGGGGCACAGATACGCAGTATTTT.